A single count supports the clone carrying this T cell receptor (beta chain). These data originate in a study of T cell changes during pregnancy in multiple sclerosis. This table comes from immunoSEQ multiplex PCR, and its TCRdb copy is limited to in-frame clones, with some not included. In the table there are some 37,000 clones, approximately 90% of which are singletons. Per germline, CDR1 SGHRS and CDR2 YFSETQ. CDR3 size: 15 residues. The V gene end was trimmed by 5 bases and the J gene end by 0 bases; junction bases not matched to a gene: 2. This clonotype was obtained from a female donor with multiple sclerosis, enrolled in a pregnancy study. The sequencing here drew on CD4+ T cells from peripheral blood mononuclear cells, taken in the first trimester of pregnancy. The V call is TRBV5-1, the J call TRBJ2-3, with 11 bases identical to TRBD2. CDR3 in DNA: TGCGCCAGCAGGGGACTAGCGGTGAGCACAGATACGCAGTATTTT. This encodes CASRGLAVSTDTQYF.